The sequence of this TCR beta chain was determined in a study of blood T cell repertoires in COVID-19. The overall study: The study drew acute and convalescent COVID-19 samples from the United States, Italy and Spain.

Sequencing was performed with immunoSEQ multiplex PCR; in TCRdb, only in-frame clones are kept and a portion is missing. This sample has about 300,000 clones, with roughly nine tenths found just once. Germline lookup yields CDR1 WNHNN and CDR2 SYGVQD (reference sequence). V was trimmed by 8 bases and J by 9 bases, leaving 17 bases between them. This CDR3 has 14 residues. The source is a woman aged 25 to 39 with COVID-19, enrolled during active disease. Sequencing used peripheral blood. The chain couples TRBV10-1 to TRBJ1-6, with D possibly matching TRBD1 (5 bases). The CDR3 DNA reads TGCGCCAGCGGGGATACCAACAGGCGTTCACCCCTCCACTTT. The encoded protein is CASGDTNRRSPLHF.